Listed below are T cell receptor beta chains from one sample, sequenced in a study of T cell responses to AZD1222 COVID-19 vaccine. Some clones are missing from TCRdb's copy, which holds only in-frame ones; the method was immunoSEQ multiplex PCR. The table lists roughly 91,000 clones, about 92% of them singletons. The sample was peripheral blood, taken on day 0 of AZD1222 vaccination. The receptors stem from an adult in good health. The CDR3 runs from the conserved cysteine through the conserved F or W. A D gene is named only where the DNA matches it firmly. Only some rows state a clone size, as once, few, many or a class for expanded clones.

>TRBV4-1|TRBJ2-7|-|once
CASSDVAYEQYF
TGCGCCAGCAGTGACGTAGCCTACGAGCAGTACTTC
>TRBV14|TRBJ1-3|-|few
CASSQRGFSGNTIYF
TGTGCCAGCAGCCAAAGAGGGTTCTCTGGAAACACCATATATTTT
>TRBV28|TRBJ1-2|-|-
CASFRGGGGGYTF
TGTGCCAGCTTTAGAGGCGGAGGAGGCGGCTACACCTTC
>TRBV24-1|TRBJ2-1|-|-
CATSHYSSYNEQFF
TGTGCCACCAGTCACTATAGCTCCTACAATGAGCAGTTCTTC
>TRBV23-1|TRBJ1-2|-|-
CASSQRRDCYGYTF
TGCGCCAGCAGTCAACGCCGGGACTGCTATGGCTACACCTTC
>TRBV7-9|TRBJ1-2|-|-
CASSLARGTYGYTF
TGTGCCAGCAGCTTAGCGAGGGGGACCTATGGCTACACCTTC
>TRBV28|TRBJ1-3|-|-
CASTPTQPTWGNTIYF
TGTGCCAGCACCCCCACGCAGCCGACATGGGGAAACACCATATATTTT
>TRBV19|TRBJ2-7|-|-
CASSALGLLSSYEQYF
TGTGCCAGTAGTGCTCTTGGACTGTTGAGCTCCTACGAGCAGTACTTC
>TRBV19|TRBJ1-2|TRBD1|-
CASSEGQQGLRGYGYTF
TGTGCCAGCTCGGAGGGGCAACAGGGGTTAAGGGGGTATGGCTACACCTTC
>TRBV9|TRBJ1-2|-|-
CASSAPTVYGYTF
TGTGCCAGCAGCGCGCCGACGGTGTATGGCTACACCTTC
>TRBV10-2|TRBJ1-2|TRBD1|-
CASSAGGADYGYTF
TGCGCCAGCAGTGCAGGGGGCGCGGACTATGGCTACACCTTC
>TRBV5-1|TRBJ2-7|TRBD2|-
CASSLERGSRNEQYF
TGCGCCAGCAGCTTGGAACGCGGGAGCAGGAACGAGCAGTACTTC
>TRBV7-2|TRBJ2-2|TRBD2|-
CASSLVGRASGSWGELFF
TGTGCCAGCAGCTTAGTGGGACGGGCTAGCGGGAGTTGGGGGGAGCTGTTTTTT
>TRBV7-8|TRBJ2-1|TRBD2|-
CASSSGLVSYNEQFF
TGTGCCAGCAGCTCGGGACTAGTTTCCTACAATGAGCAGTTCTTC
>TRBV7-8|TRBJ2-7|TRBD1|-
CASSLVGQGPGEQYF
TGTGCCAGCAGCTTAGTTGGACAGGGGCCGGGGGAGCAGTACTTC
>TRBV5-4|TRBJ1-2|-|-
CASSSDRANYGYTF
TGTGCCAGCAGCTCGGACAGAGCTAACTATGGCTACACCTTC
>TRBV5-1|TRBJ2-5|-|-
CASNPGPYKETQYF
TGCGCCAGCAACCCAGGACCTTACAAAGAGACCCAGTACTTC
>TRBV7-3|TRBJ1-2|TRBD1|-
CASSLSGTGDGYTF
TGTGCCAGCAGCCTATCCGGGACAGGAGATGGCTACACCTTC
>TRBV5-1|TRBJ1-4|-|-
CASSYSGVNEKLFF
TGCGCCAGCAGTTATTCAGGGGTTAATGAAAAACTGTTTTTT
>TRBV19|TRBJ1-5|-|-
CASSIGVSQLNQPQHF
TGTGCCAGTAGTATTGGTGTCTCACAACTCAATCAGCCCCAGCATTTT
>TRBV11-2|TRBJ2-3|TRBD2|-
CASSSTSGGRTDTQYF
TGTGCCAGCAGCTCCACTAGCGGGGGGAGGACAGATACGCAGTATTTT
>TRBV7-9|TRBJ1-1|TRBD1|-
CASSLGDRRNTEAFF
TGTGCCAGCAGCTTAGGGGACAGGAGAAACACTGAAGCTTTCTTT
>TRBV19|TRBJ1-4|-|-
CASRPTGIPNEKLFF
TGTGCCAGTAGGCCCACGGGGATACCTAATGAAAAACTGTTTTTT
>TRBV10-2|TRBJ1-1|TRBD1|-
CASSDRGLENTEAFF
TGCGCCAGCAGTGACAGGGGGCTGGAGAACACTGAAGCTTTCTTT
>TRBV28|TRBJ1-1|TRBD1|-
CASRVTGWPEAFF
TGTGCCAGCAGGGTGACAGGGTGGCCTGAAGCTTTCTTT
>TRBV19|TRBJ1-2|TRBD1|once
CASSIATGGRGYTF
TGTGCCAGTAGTATTGCTACAGGGGGCCGTGGCTACACCTTC
>TRBV7-6|TRBJ1-5|TRBD1|-
CASSLEGTGMGQPQHF
TGTGCCAGCAGCTTAGAAGGGACAGGTATGGGTCAGCCCCAGCATTTT
>TRBV28|TRBJ1-5|-|-
CAINSFGQPQHF
TGTGCCATCAACTCCTTTGGCCAGCCCCAGCATTTT
>TRBV5-1|TRBJ1-2|-|-
CASSLARSNYGYTF
TGCGCCAGCAGCTTAGCGCGGAGCAACTATGGCTACACCTTC
>TRBV9|TRBJ2-3|-|-
CASSDARDNTDTQYF
TGTGCCAGCAGCGATGCGAGGGACAACACAGATACGCAGTATTTT
>TRBV7-2|TRBJ2-5|TRBD2|few
CASSRGLADWETQYF
TGTGCCAGCAGCAGGGGACTAGCGGATTGGGAGACCCAGTACTTC
>TRBV6-6|TRBJ1-5|TRBD1|-
CASSSPQGAVDQPQHF
TGTGCCAGCAGTTCGCCCCAGGGGGCTGTCGATCAGCCCCAGCATTTT
>TRBV7-9|TRBJ2-1|TRBD1|-
CASSGQDRVYNEQFF
TGTGCCAGCAGCGGCCAGGACAGGGTATACAATGAGCAGTTCTTC
>TRBV2|TRBJ2-1|-|-
CASSEGLAYNEQFF
TGTGCCAGCAGTGAAGGTCTAGCCTACAATGAGCAGTTCTTC
>TRBV7-3|TRBJ2-3|TRBD2|-
CASSPGLAGLADTQYF
TGTGCCAGCAGCCCAGGTCTAGCGGGGCTAGCGGATACGCAGTATTTT
>TRBV15|TRBJ1-4|TRBD1|-
CATSRGQGDDEKLFF
TGTGCCACCAGCAGGGGACAGGGGGACGATGAAAAACTGTTTTTT
>TRBV5-4|TRBJ1-3|TRBD1|-
CASSVDRAGNTIYF
TGTGCCAGCAGCGTGGACAGGGCTGGAAACACCATATATTTT
>TRBV5-1|TRBJ2-1|-|-
CASSLQYNEQFF
TGCGCCAGCAGCTTACAGTATAATGAGCAGTTCTTC
>TRBV19|TRBJ1-2|-|-
CASSIAWNYGYTF
TGTGCCAGTAGTATAGCCTGGAACTATGGCTACACCTTC
>TRBV3-1/TRBV3-2|TRBJ2-2|-|-
CASSRLGGELFF
TGTGCCAGCAGCCGGTTGGGCGGGGAGCTGTTTTTT
>TRBV12-5|TRBJ1-2|-|-
CASALDRSGYTF
TGTGCTAGTGCCCTGGACAGAAGCGGCTACACCTTC
>TRBV7-2|TRBJ2-7|-|-
CASSFEGYEQYF
TGTGCCAGCAGCTTTGAGGGTTACGAGCAGTACTTC
>TRBV2|TRBJ1-2|-|-
CASKTGRRLIYGYTF
TGTGCCAGCAAGACGGGACGGCGTCTCATCTATGGCTACACCTTC
>TRBV6-5|TRBJ2-3|-|-
CASSYFQGDTQYF
TGTGCCAGCAGTTACTTCCAAGGGGATACGCAGTATTTT
>TRBV7-8|TRBJ2-1|TRBD2|once
CASSSTAGSSYNEQFF
TGTGCCAGCAGCTCCACAGCGGGGAGCTCCTACAATGAGCAGTTCTTC
>TRBV7-9|TRBJ2-1|-|-
CASSNIAGASNEQFF
TGTGCCAGCAGCAACATTGCGGGGGCCAGCAATGAGCAGTTCTTC
>TRBV12-3/TRBV12-4|TRBJ2-2|-|-
CASSIRSGELFF
TGTGCCAGCAGTATAAGATCCGGGGAGCTGTTTTTT
>TRBV18|TRBJ2-7|-|-
CASSRQTDYEQYF
TGTGCCAGCTCACGACAGACAGACTACGAGCAGTACTTC
>TRBV11-2|TRBJ2-3|-|-
CASSLDGTGPSTQYF
TGTGCCAGCAGCTTAGATGGCACGGGACCCTCAACGCAGTATTTT
>TRBV7-6|TRBJ1-2|TRBD1|once
CASSLDGDRRSSGYTF
TGTGCCAGCAGCTTAGACGGGGACAGGCGATCCTCTGGCTACACCTTC
>TRBV29-1|TRBJ2-1|-|-
CSVEGTQRASYNEQFF
TGCAGCGTTGAAGGTACTCAGAGGGCTTCCTACAATGAGCAGTTCTTC
>TRBV5-4|TRBJ2-1|-|-
CASSLGTRGNNEQFF
TGTGCCAGCAGCTTAGGGACCCGAGGGAACAATGAGCAGTTCTTC
>TRBV19|TRBJ2-3|TRBD2|-
CASRRRQGETSGTKGVDADTQYF
TGTGCCAGTAGAAGAAGACAAGGAGAGACTAGCGGGACAAAAGGTGTGGACGCAGATACGCAGTATTTT